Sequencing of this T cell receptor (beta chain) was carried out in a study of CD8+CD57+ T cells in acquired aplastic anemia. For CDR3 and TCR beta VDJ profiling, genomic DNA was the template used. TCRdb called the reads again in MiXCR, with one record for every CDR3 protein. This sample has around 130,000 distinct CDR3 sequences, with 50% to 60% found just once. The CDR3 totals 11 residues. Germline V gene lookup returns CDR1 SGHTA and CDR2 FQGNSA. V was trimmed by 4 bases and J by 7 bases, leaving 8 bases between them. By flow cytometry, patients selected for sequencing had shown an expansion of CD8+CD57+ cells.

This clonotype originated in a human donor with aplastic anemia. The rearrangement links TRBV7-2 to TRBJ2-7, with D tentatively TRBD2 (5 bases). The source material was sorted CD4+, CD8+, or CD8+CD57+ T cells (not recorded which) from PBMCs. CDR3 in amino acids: CASSSTREQYF. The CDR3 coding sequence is TGTGCCAGCAGCTCTACTAGGGAGCAGTACTTC.